This TCR beta chain was captured by sequencing in a study of type 1 regulatory T cells. Germline-derived CDR1 and CDR2 are DFQATT and SNEGSKA (reference sequence). The CDR3 runs 13 residues. Trimming took off 1 base at V and 5 bases at J, with 11 bases between the two ends. As concerns this clonotype: No antigen is known for it.

Study-level findings and limits: Compared with non-Tr1 cells, Tr1 cells showed a narrower TCR repertoire.

TCRdb passed the reads through MiXCR, listing each CDR3 protein once. The table has a few thousand distinct CDR3 sequences, approximately 24% seen once. The rearrangement links TRBV20-1 to TRBJ2-5; D uncertain. This TCR derives from a human donor in good health. The sample consisted of cultured type 1 regulatory T (Tr1) cells, either the whole culture or a sorted fraction (not recorded which). The CDR3 DNA reads TGCAGTGCTAGAGTGGCCGGCAAGGAGACCCAGTACTTC. Protein sequence: CSARVAGKETQYF.